This is a list of T cell receptor beta chains from one sample in a study of Graves' ophthalmopathy and Graves' hyperthyroidism. TCRdb recomputed calls from the multiplex PCR reads with MiXCR, one row per CDR3 protein. Found here are over 500,000 distinct CDR3 sequences, about 24% of them singletons; the top ten hold more than 5.5%. Input material: peripheral blood. These receptors originate from a woman aged 18-30 years with stable Graves' hyperthyroidism. Some clones in this sample may be carry-over from other donors' samples. Each CDR3 is given with its conserved first and last residue. Fields, in order: J gene, V gene, CDR3 length, CDR3 protein.

J gene: TRBJ2-7; V gene: TRBV12-3/TRBV12-4; CDR3 length: 15; CDR3 protein: CASSLRQIRIYEQYF
J gene: TRBJ1-5; V gene: TRBV28; CDR3 length: 15; CDR3 protein: CASSSRVTVNQPQHF
J gene: TRBJ2-6; V gene: TRBV28; CDR3 length: 18; CDR3 protein: CASSPGRTGFSGANVLTF
J gene: TRBJ2-5; V gene: TRBV12-3/TRBV12-4; CDR3 length: 15; CDR3 protein: CASSAPRGLEETQYF
J gene: TRBJ1-3; V gene: TRBV6-5; CDR3 length: 14; CDR3 protein: CASSYSGVGNTIYF
J gene: TRBJ2-4; V gene: TRBV27; CDR3 length: 13; CDR3 protein: CARRTAVKNIQYF
J gene: TRBJ1-2; V gene: TRBV12-3/TRBV12-4; CDR3 length: 12; CDR3 protein: CATDRGGDGYTF
J gene: TRBJ2-4; V gene: TRBV20-1; CDR3 length: 14; CDR3 protein: CSAGGSSAKNIQYF
J gene: TRBJ1-2; V gene: TRBV6-1; CDR3 length: 14; CDR3 protein: CASSPGQGSYGYTF
J gene: TRBJ1-1; V gene: TRBV30; CDR3 length: 12; CDR3 protein: CAWSPRNTEAFF
J gene: TRBJ1-1; V gene: TRBV5-1; CDR3 length: 15; CDR3 protein: CASSLVGQMNTEAFF
J gene: TRBJ1-1; V gene: TRBV9; CDR3 length: 14; CDR3 protein: CASSVGGFTAEAFF
J gene: TRBJ2-7; V gene: TRBV12-3/TRBV12-4; CDR3 length: 14; CDR3 protein: CASRSGSDSYEQYF
J gene: TRBJ1-1; V gene: TRBV28; CDR3 length: 13; CDR3 protein: CASSPGTVPEAFF